This T cell receptor beta chain appears in the sequencing data of a study of blood T cells in healthy people across ages (dated by TCRdb to between 2014 and 2017). With respect to the entire study: In model experiments, template switching captured roughly one uniquely barcoded TCR beta cDNA molecule for every two T cells. Using deep sequencing normalized with unique cDNA molecular identifiers, the study measured how TCR beta repertoire diversity changes with age. The donors were split into four age groups: young (average around 15 years), middle-aged (over 35), aged (roughly 60) and long-lived (approximately 80). Donors of different ages were randomly distributed across sequencing lanes to avoid experimental bias. The study analyzed two additional independent replicas of 1 million unique cDNA reads from the same blood draw for two donors, one aged 18 to 29 and one aged 80 or older.

About this clonotype: There is no known antigen for this receptor. No base qualities exist here, and no much larger clone lies one base off it.

Study-wide findings and limitations: Because the CMV infection status of the donors was unknown, age-related changes in expanded clonotypes may potentially have been confounded. Estimates of total diversity from one million sequenced T cells were regarded as lower bounds and underestimates. Conclusive comparison of naive and antigen-experienced compartments was prevented by the profiling of bulk unsorted PBMCs. Compared with the aged group, the long-lived group had more naive CD4+ T cells, fewer expanded clones and increased TCR diversity, a pattern suggesting age selection. There was a strong correlation between observed TCR beta diversity and the percentage of naive T cells measured by flow cytometry. Observed TCR beta diversity per million T cells fell roughly linearly with age, and a significant reduction was already apparent by age around 44.

The donors were about 40 Caucasian individuals from Russia, aged roughly 6 to 100 years, who were systemically healthy. Each donor gave ten milliliters of peripheral blood, collected into EDTA-treated Vacutainer tubes. Ficoll-Paque density-gradient centrifugation was used to isolate PBMCs, with at least 7 million obtained per sample. Trizol reagent was used to extract total RNA from the PBMCs, yielding at least 6 micrograms per sample. Naive CD45RAhigh/CD27high T cell percentages were measured by flow cytometry on a PBMC aliquot from every donor. Preparation of the library involved 5' RACE. Instrument on record: Illumina HiSeq 2500. A second PCR of about 7 to 12 cycles was performed with a sample-barcoded 5' primer and a J-beta primer mix. A unique molecular identifier was introduced onto each TCR beta cDNA molecule by a template-switch 5' adaptor carrying 12 random nucleotides. Each sample yielded at least 3 million CDR3-containing paired-end reads. First-strand cDNA synthesis was performed from all RNA using the Mint cDNA synthesis kit, with priming by a TRBC-specific oligonucleotide. Following uracil-DNA glycosylase treatment, a first 18-cycle PCR with universal primers M1SS and BC2_uni_R was performed on all cDNA. Per the source publication's procedure: For normalization, 1 million high-quality reads, each with a distinct molecular identifier, were randomly selected from each sample. Reads sharing molecular identifiers were discarded rather than binned into consensus sequences. MiTCR, set to a Q25 quality threshold and the strictest error-elimination algorithm, was used for CDR3 identification, clonotype clustering and error correction. A nonparametric unseen species model with Euler transformation was used to estimate lower-bound total TCR beta diversity. The public reads were quality trimmed at Q25 with fastp and then assembled into clones with MiXCR by TCRdb, keeping productive beta chains. Merged by CDR3 protein, the rows form single entries marked with the most common genes and DNA. These V and J calls originate from TCRdb's pipeline instead of the authors' own analysis. For this sample the table gives around 1,500,000 distinct CDR3 sequences, of which roughly 28% were detected only once. Clones ranked in the top ten supply more than 6% of the sample.

The CDR3 measures 15 amino acids from cysteine to phenylalanine. The kept DNA is CDR3 alone, 45 bases in frame from the first base. The trim is 5 bases for V and 11 bases for J, with a gap of 24 bases between the germline ends. CDR1 and CDR2, per the germline V gene, are SGHTA and FQGTGA. The sequence was obtained from a woman aged 25-40 years in good health. Rearrangement joined TRBV7-3 to TRBJ2-5, and possibly TRBD2, on 6 matching bases. Sequencing was performed on blood. The DNA sequence is as follows: TGTGCCAGCAGCATAAATAACGGGGGATATAATGAGCAGTACTTC. Its translation is CASSINNGGYNEQYF. When the CDR3 is completed using the reference TRBV7-3 and TRBJ2-5 genes on either side, the full variable domain is GAGVSQTPSNKVTEKGKYVELRCDPISGHTALYWYRQSLGQGPEFLIYFQGTGAADDSGLPNDRFFAVRPEGSVSTLKIQRTERGDSAVYLCASSINNGGYNEQYFGPGTRLLVL.